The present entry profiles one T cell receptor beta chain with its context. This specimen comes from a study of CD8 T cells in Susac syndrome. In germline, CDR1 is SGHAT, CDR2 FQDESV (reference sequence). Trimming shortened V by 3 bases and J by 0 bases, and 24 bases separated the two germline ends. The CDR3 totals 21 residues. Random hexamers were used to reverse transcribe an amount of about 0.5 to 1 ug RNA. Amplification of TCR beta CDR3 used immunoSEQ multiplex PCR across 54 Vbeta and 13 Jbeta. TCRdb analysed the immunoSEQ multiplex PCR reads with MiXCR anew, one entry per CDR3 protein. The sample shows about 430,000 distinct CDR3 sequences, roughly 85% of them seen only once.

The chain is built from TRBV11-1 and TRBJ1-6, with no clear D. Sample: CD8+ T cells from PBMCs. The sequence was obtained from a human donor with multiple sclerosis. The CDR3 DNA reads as TGTGCCAGCAGCTTGCTCCCGAGTTTTCTCATGGAGGCCTCCTATAATTCACCCCTCCACTTT. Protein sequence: CASSLLPSFLMEASYNSPLHF.